Shown below are 5 T cell receptor beta chains from a single sample sequenced in a study of PD-L1 blockade in urothelial cancer. Sequencing used immunoSEQ multiplex PCR; TCRdb keeps in-frame clones, though not all of them. This sample yields 15,000 to 20,000 clones, of which about 83% are seen a single time; about 1.7% belongs to the top ten. Time point given: peripheral blood 6 weeks after treatment start. This material consisted of PBMCs, taken around atezolizumab (anti-PD-L1) treatment. Every receptor here comes from a man aged 45-65 years with urothelial cancer.

The chain couples TRBV5-1 to TRBJ2-7; D not resolved. Germline assignment: CDR1 SGHRS and CDR2 YFSETQ. This CDR3 region has 13 residues. The germline V and J ends were trimmed by 0 bases and 6 bases, with 10 bases remaining between them. CDR3: CASSLASGTEQYV. CDR3 in DNA: TGCGCCAGCAGCTTGGCTTCGGGTACCGAGCAGTACGTC.

The chain carries TRBV12-5 and TRBJ2-7; 8 nucleotides line up with TRBD2. V lost 1 base, J lost 0 bases, and 2 bases stayed unmatched. This CDR3 is 15 amino acids long. The germline V gene encodes CDR1 LGHNT and CDR2 FRNRAP. CDR3 loop: CASGLGGTSSYEQYF. In nucleotides, the CDR3 is TGTGCTAGTGGTTTGGGAGGGACTAGCTCCTACGAGCAGTACTTC. Filled out from reference TRBV12-5 and TRBJ2-7, the complete variable domain reads DARVTQTPRHKVTEMGQEVTMRCQPILGHNTVFWYRQTMMQGLELLAYFRNRAPLDDSGMPKDRFSAEMPDATLATLKIQPSEPRDSAVYFCASGLGGTSSYEQYFGPGTRLTVT.

V usage is TRBV28 and J usage is TRBJ1-4; no reliable D call. Deletions cut 7 bases from V and 2 bases from J, with 8 bases between. The CDR3 is 13 amino acids. Per germline, CDR1 MDHEN and CDR2 SYDVKM. CDR3 loop: CASTENTNEKLFF. As DNA, the CDR3 is TGTGCCAGCACGGAGAATACTAATGAAAAACTGTTTTTT.

This chain connects TRBV7-9 to TRBJ2-2; TRBD1 agrees at 12 bases. Germline V CDR1 and CDR2: SEHNR, FQNEAQ (reference sequence). CDR3 length: 16 amino acids. The junction had 11 bases not matched to a gene; V was cut back by 8 bases and J by 7 bases. Here the CDR3 DNA reads TGTGCCAGCCGCTCCGGGACAGGGGGCTTTATCGGGGAGCTGTTTTTT. It is translated as CASRSGTGGFIGELFF.

The V and J genes are TRBV5-4 and TRBJ2-5, with a possible D match to TRBD2 (5 bases). Germline loops: CDR1 SGHNT, CDR2 YYREEE (reference sequence). The CDR3 sequence is 15 residues long. Trimming cost V 9 bases and J 4 bases, with 22 bases left between them. CDR3 residues: CATGRARTLRETQYF. The CDR3 DNA is TGTGCCACCGGACGCGCACGGACTCTACGAGAGACCCAGTACTTC.